Each of the 5 T cell receptor beta chains below was sequenced from the same sample in a study of post-analysis software for immune sequencing data. Overall study findings and caveats: Patients showed TRBV5-6, TRBV5-1 and TRBV20-1 among about five TRBV segments more frequent than in controls.

Unique-molecular-identifier-tagged TCR beta cDNA libraries were used. From the PCR reads, TCRdb called clonotypes with MiXCR, one entry per CDR3 protein. The data hold around 440,000 distinct CDR3 sequences, with 40% to 55% observed a single time. These receptors' targets are unknown. The sequencing sample was made of blood. Source of these receptors: a girl aged 5 to 17 with multiple sclerosis.

The chain has TRBV15 and TRBJ1-6; D uncertain. The V end was cut by 3 bases, the J end by 7 bases, with 10 bases between. Germline assignment: CDR1 LNHNV and CDR2 YYDKDF (reference sequence). This CDR3 is built from 14 residues. The CDR3 protein is CATSSDSWNSPLHF. The CDR3 bases are TGTGCCACCAGCAGCGATTCGTGGAATTCACCCCTCCACTTT.

In its sample, this clonotype was seen a few times. V gene TRBV5-1 combines with J gene TRBJ2-3; TRBD1 might be the D (6 bases). This CDR3 spans 14 amino acids. Germline V lookup: CDR1 SGHRS, CDR2 YFSETQ. Between the trimmed V and J ends, which lost 4 bases and 0 bases, there was a span of 9 bases. The CDR3 DNA is TGCGCCAGCAGCGGAGGACAGAGCACAGATACGCAGTATTTT. It translates to CASSGGQSTDTQYF.

The gene calls are TRBV7-3 and TRBJ2-6; D remains ambiguous. The CDR3 covers 14 residues. The germline V and J ends were trimmed by 2 bases and 2 bases, with 4 bases remaining between them. Germline V gene lookup returns CDR1 SGHTA and CDR2 FQGTGA. CDR3 in DNA: TGTGCCAGCAGCTTAGATCCTGGGGCCAACGTCCTGACTTTC. This sequence encodes CASSLDPGANVLTF.

The J gene is TRBJ2-5, the V gene TRBV6-5; D not certain. CDR1 and CDR2 (germline): MNHEY, SVGAGI. The CDR3 loop spans 11 amino acids. Trimming left V 4 bases short and J 7 bases short, with 7 bases between. DNA for the CDR3: TGTGCCAGCAGTTCCACGAGGACCCAGTACTTC. This encodes CASSSTRTQYF.

The J gene is TRBJ2-3, the V gene TRBV5-8, with 7 bases lining up with TRBD1. The germline CDR1 and CDR2 sequences are SGHTS and YDEGEE. This CDR3 has 14 residues. Trimming took 0 bases from V and 8 from J; bases not matched to a gene: 6. As DNA, the CDR3 is TGTGCCAGCAGCTTGGACAGGGGTCTGGCTACGCAGTATTTT. Amino acids: CASSLDRGLATQYF.